What follows are 20 T cell receptor beta chains derived from one specimen sequenced in a study of cytomegalovirus exposure and HLA in healthy donors. The PCR used 60 Vbeta and 13 Jbeta primers. TCRdb keeps only in-frame clones here, not all; method: immunoSEQ multiplex PCR. The data contain about 210,000 clones, about 80% of them seen just once; the ten biggest clones take up approximately 6%. Sequenced: PBMCs. These receptors were obtained from a man in his forties in good health and CMV-seropositive.

V usage is TRBV6-1 and J usage is TRBJ1-2; a weak D match, TRBD1 (5 bases). CDR3 length: 17 amino acids. Germline V gives CDR1 MNHNS, CDR2 SASEGT. Deletions cut 0 bases from V and 3 bases from J, with 17 bases between. Here the CDR3 DNA reads TGTGCCAGCAGTGAAGCCGACAGTAGACTCCTTGACTATGGCTACACCTTC. Protein: CASSEADSRLLDYGYTF.

The chain combines TRBV25-1 with TRBJ2-1, with D tentatively TRBD2 (6 bases). Trimming removed 3 bases at V and 7 bases at J, with 13 bases between. The CDR3 length is 14 residues. Germline values: CDR1 MGHDK, CDR2 SYGVNS. The CDR3 DNA is TGTGCCAGCAGTGATTCCGGGAGACCAAATGAGCAGTTCTTC. Translated, it gives CASSDSGRPNEQFF.

The CDR3 nucleotides are TGTGCCAGCAGCTGGAGTCGGGCGGGAGGGCCGGAGTACAATGAGCAGTTCTTC. It is translated as CASSWSRAGGPEYNEQFF. V gene TRBV7-6 combines with J gene TRBJ2-1; 9 nucleotides line up with TRBD2. The V gene's germline CDR1 is SGHVS and CDR2 FNYEAQ. This CDR3 has 18 residues. The J segment lost 4 bases and the V segment lost 4 bases, leaving 14 bases of the junction unmatched.

The chain is built from TRBV18 and TRBJ1-1; D unresolved. The CDR3 is made up of 14 amino acids. The ends were cut back, 5 bases at V and 1 base at J, with 11 bases in the middle. Germline CDR1 KGHSH, CDR2 LQKENI. The CDR3 bases are TGTGCCAGCTCAGCACTAACAAGGAACACTGAAGCTTTCTTT. It translates to CASSALTRNTEAFF.

The V and J genes are TRBV7-6 and TRBJ2-1; 8 nucleotides line up with TRBD1. The CDR3 has 14 residues. The V and J ends lost 2 bases and 7 bases, in that order; junction bases with no gene match: 4. In germline, CDR1 is SGHVS, CDR2 FNYEAQ. The CDR3 is CASSLFTGGNEQFF. The CDR3 DNA follows: TGTGCCAGCAGCTTATTCACAGGGGGAAATGAGCAGTTCTTC.

The chain is built from TRBV13 and TRBJ2-1; 8 bases are a match to TRBD2. Per germline, CDR1 PRHDT and CDR2 FYEKMQ (reference sequence). With V trimmed by 3 bases and J by 15 bases, 19 bases remained unmatched. The CDR3 covers 16 residues. CDR3 in DNA: TGTGCCAGCAGCTTTGGCCTTACCTCAAAGCGGGAGAGGGTGTTCTTC. Amino acids: CASSFGLTSKRERVFF.

The rearrangement links TRBV7-9 to TRBJ2-7, with D hard to call. The germline gives CDR1 SEHNR, CDR2 FQNEAQ (reference sequence). The CDR3 covers 13 residues. Trimming left V 5 bases short and J 0 bases short, with 8 bases between. The DNA for the CDR3 is TGTGCCAGCAGCCGAACGAGCTCCTACGAGCAGTACTTC. Its translation: CASSRTSSYEQYF.

V gene TRBV7-5 combines with J gene TRBJ2-5; TRBD2 is the table's D call, not checked against the DNA. TRBV7-5 is a documented pseudogene. CDR3 size: 17 residues. The CDR3 protein is CARSSQRTSGRGETQYF. In DNA, the CDR3 is TGTGCCAGAAGCTCGCAACGGACTAGCGGGAGAGGGGAGACCCAGTACTTC.

This sequence joins TRBV9 and TRBJ2-5, with D tentatively TRBD2 (5 bases). V was clipped by 3 bases and J by 2 bases, with 8 bases between them. CDR1 is SGDLS and CDR2 is YYNGEE in the germline V gene. The CDR3 is 13 residues long. CDR3 amino acids: CASSAERQETQYF. The DNA for the CDR3 is TGTGCCAGCAGCGCGGAGCGGCAAGAGACCCAGTACTTC.

The chain has TRBV2 and TRBJ2-7, with 9 bases aligning to TRBD1. CDR1 and CDR2 from the germline V gene are SNHLY and FYNNEI. The CDR3 is 13 amino acids. V trimming: 7 bases; J trimming: 5 bases; junction bases outside the gene matches: 6. The CDR3, as DNA: TGTGCCAGCATGCAGGACAGGGGTAACGAGCAGTACGTC. Protein sequence: CASMQDRGNEQYV.

This clone was seen just once. The V and J genes are TRBV27 and TRBJ2-7; TRBD1 is a possible D gene (6 bases). Trimming cost V 5 bases and J 6 bases, with 8 bases left between them. In germline, CDR1 is MNHEY, CDR2 SMNVEV (reference sequence). The CDR3 spans 11 residues. As DNA, the CDR3 is TGTGCCAGCAGTCCAGGGGTCGAGCAGTACTTC. As protein: CASSPGVEQYF.

The V and J genes are TRBV18 and TRBJ2-7; the D gene is possibly TRBD1 (5 bases). This CDR3 spans 13 amino acids. CDR1 KGHSH and CDR2 LQKENI come from the germline V gene. Between the trimmed V and J ends, which lost 4 bases and 2 bases, there was a span of 9 bases. The CDR3 sequence is CASSQGQAYEQYV. CDR3 DNA sequence: TGTGCCAGCTCACAAGGACAAGCCTACGAGCAGTACGTC.

The rearrangement links TRBV5-4 to TRBJ1-4, with TRBD1 matching 9 bases. J was trimmed by 6 bases and V by 4 bases; bases with no gene match: 7. Germline lookup yields CDR1 SGHNT and CDR2 YYREEE (reference sequence). This CDR3 contains 15 residues. The CDR3 DNA follows: TGTGCCAGCAGCGCAAACAGGGGGCTCGATGAAAAACTGTTTTTT. It encodes CASSANRGLDEKLFF.

The chain combines TRBV2 with TRBJ2-3; 7 nucleotides align to TRBD1. The CDR3 contains 14 residues. V lost 8 bases to trimming and J lost 7 bases; unmatched junction nucleotides: 12. The germline V gene has CDR1 SNHLY and CDR2 FYNNEI. The CDR3 is CASEGTVRGNTQYF. CDR3 DNA sequence: TGTGCCAGCGAAGGGACAGTCAGGGGAAATACGCAGTATTTT.

The chain carries TRBV9 and TRBJ1-2; D possibly corresponds to TRBD1 (5 bases). V dropped 3 bases and J dropped 2 bases, with 14 bases sitting between them. The CDR3 sequence is 15 residues long. Germline V gene data show CDR1 as SGDLS and CDR2 as YYNGEE. DNA for the CDR3: TGTGCCAGCAGCGCCTCTAGGACACAAAACTATGGCTACACCTTC. This gives the protein CASSASRTQNYGYTF.

The J gene is TRBJ1-2, the V gene TRBV2; no definite D call. Germline V gene lookup returns CDR1 SNHLY and CDR2 FYNNEI. The CDR3 covers 15 residues. V dropped 0 bases and J dropped 5 bases, with 13 bases sitting between them. The CDR3 DNA is TGTGCCAGCAGTGAAGCTAGAAGCCCCACTTATGGCTACACCTTC. This codes for CASSEARSPTYGYTF.

The chain has TRBV7-3 and TRBJ2-3; D is unresolved. CDR1 is SGHTA, CDR2 FQGTGA, per germline. V lost 3 bases, J lost 3 bases, and 13 bases lay in between. The CDR3 runs 15 residues. The CDR3 bases are TGTGCCAGCAGCTTGGGTGGGCATGGAACAGATACGCAGTATTTT. This sequence encodes CASSLGGHGTDTQYF. The full variable domain, with the rest looked up from reference TRBV7-3 and TRBJ2-3, is GAGVSQTPSNKVTEKGKYVELRCDPISGHTALYWYRQSLGQGPEFLIYFQGTGAADDSGLPNDRFFAVRPEGSVSTLKIQRTERGDSAVYLCASSLGGHGTDTQYFGPGTRLTVL.

The chain employs TRBV6-1 and TRBJ1-3; D unclear. The germline V gene has CDR1 MNHNS and CDR2 SASEGT. Trimming removed 3 bases from V and 3 bases from J, with 9 bases in between. The CDR3 covers 14 residues. CDR3 bases: TGTGCCAGCAGTGAGGGGAGCTTTGGAAACACCATATATTTT. Its translation: CASSEGSFGNTIYF.

This chain uses TRBV6-1 with TRBJ2-7; TRBD2 agrees at 12 bases. Germline V gene sequence: CDR1 MNHNS, CDR2 SASEGT. The length of the CDR3 is 15 residues. V trimming: 6 bases; J trimming: 5 bases; junction bases outside the gene matches: 8. The CDR3 sequence: CASSGGSSGRDEQYF. CDR3 coding DNA: TGTGCCAGCAGCGGAGGGTCTAGCGGGAGGGACGAGCAGTACTTC.

The J gene is TRBJ2-1, the V gene TRBV7-3; perhaps TRBD2 as D (6 bases). The CDR3 has 14 residues. The V gene's germline CDR1 is SGHTA and CDR2 FQGTGA. The V end was cut by 5 bases, the J end by 7 bases, with 15 bases between. The CDR3 DNA follows: TGTGCCAGCAGCAACCGAGGAGGGCCTAATGAGCAGTTCTTC. Its protein is CASSNRGGPNEQFF.